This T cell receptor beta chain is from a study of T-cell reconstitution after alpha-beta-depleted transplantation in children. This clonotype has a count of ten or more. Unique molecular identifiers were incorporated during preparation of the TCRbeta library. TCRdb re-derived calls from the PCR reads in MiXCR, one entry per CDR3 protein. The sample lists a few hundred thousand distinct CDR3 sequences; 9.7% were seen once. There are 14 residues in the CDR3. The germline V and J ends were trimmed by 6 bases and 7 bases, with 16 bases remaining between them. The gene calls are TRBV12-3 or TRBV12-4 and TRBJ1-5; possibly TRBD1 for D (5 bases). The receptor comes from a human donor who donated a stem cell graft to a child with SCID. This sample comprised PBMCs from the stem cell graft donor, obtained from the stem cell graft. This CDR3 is CASSLAGSPQPQHF. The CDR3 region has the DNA TGTGCCAGCAGCCTCGCAGGGTCCCCCCAGCCCCAGCATTTT.